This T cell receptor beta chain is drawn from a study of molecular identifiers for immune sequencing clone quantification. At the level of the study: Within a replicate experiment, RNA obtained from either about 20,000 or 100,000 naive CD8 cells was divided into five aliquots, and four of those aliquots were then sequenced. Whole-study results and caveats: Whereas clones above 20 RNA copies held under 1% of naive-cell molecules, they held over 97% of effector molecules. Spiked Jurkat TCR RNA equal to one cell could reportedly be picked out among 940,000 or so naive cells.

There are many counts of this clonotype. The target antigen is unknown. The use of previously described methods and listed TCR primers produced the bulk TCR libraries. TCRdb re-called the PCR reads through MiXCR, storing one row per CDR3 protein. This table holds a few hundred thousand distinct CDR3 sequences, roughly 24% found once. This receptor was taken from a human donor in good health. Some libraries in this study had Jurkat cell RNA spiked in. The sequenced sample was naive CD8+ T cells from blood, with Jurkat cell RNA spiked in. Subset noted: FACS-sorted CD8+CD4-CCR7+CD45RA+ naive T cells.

CDR3 sequence (DNA): TGTGCCAGCAGCTTACCCTACAGTGAGCAGTACTTC. This gives the protein CASSLPYSEQYF. V and J are TRBV7-9 and TRBJ2-7; D is unresolved. Trimming removed 2 bases from V and 7 bases from J, with 9 bases in between. The CDR3 loop spans 12 amino acids. Germline V lookup: CDR1 SEHNR, CDR2 FQNEAQ (reference sequence).